This T cell receptor beta chain was sequenced for a study of CD8 T cells in Susac syndrome. Whole-study results and caveats: In total CD8+ repertoires, 15 to 20 Susac-specific public clones were found, and in CD8+ TEMRA repertoires, several were found. Peak Susac CD8+ clonal expansion occurred in TEMRA cells and active patients. The number of individuals included in the study's TCR sequencing and HLA analysis was acknowledged as relatively small.

Germline lookup yields CDR1 MNHEY and CDR2 SMNVEV (reference sequence). The CDR3 sequence is 13 residues long. Trimming took off 2 bases at V and 1 base at J, with 5 bases between the two ends. A word on this clonotype: The target antigen is unknown.

An input of about 0.5 to 1 ug of RNA was subjected to reverse transcription using random hexamers. The CDR3 of TCR beta was amplified by immunoSEQ multiplex PCR across 54 Vbeta and 13 Jbeta. MiXCR, applied by TCRdb to the immunoSEQ multiplex PCR reads, yields one record per CDR3 protein. Altogether some 140,000 distinct CDR3 sequences are present, more than 85% being singletons, with the ten largest covering about 0.18%. Specimen: CD8+ T cells from PBMCs. This sequence originates from a human donor with Susac syndrome. The V call is TRBV27, the J call TRBJ2-5; D not resolved. CDR3 DNA: TGTGCCAGCAGTTTAACCAGCCAAGAGACCCAGTACTTC. Translating it yields CASSLTSQETQYF.